This T cell receptor (beta chain) emerged from a study of blood T cell repertoires in COVID-19. Study-level background: Sites in the United States, Italy and Spain provided acute and convalescent COVID-19 samples. In each case, the material was cDNA or gDNA derived from T cells, B-cell-depleted T cells, or PBMCs.

The germline V gene has CDR1 SGHRS and CDR2 YFSETQ. V gave up 4 bases and J gave up 2 bases; unmatched junction bases: 7. The CDR3 covers 15 residues. Profiling relied on immunoSEQ multiplex PCR, and the TCRdb table lists in-frame clones only, not all of them. This table holds about 79,000 clones, around 89% found once. The chain uses TRBV5-1 and TRBJ2-5; TRBD1 matches at 8 bases. The material sequenced was peripheral blood. The TCR comes from an older man with active or convalescent COVID-19. The CDR3 loop reads CASSPPDRGQETQYF. CDR3 DNA sequence: TGCGCCAGCAGCCCCCCCGACAGGGGTCAAGAGACCCAGTACTTC.